The source of this T cell receptor (beta chain) is a study of T cell clonality in common variable immunodeficiency. Of CVID subjects, about 14 were female and around 27 male, mean age approximately 41. Patients and controls were mostly of Caucasian heritage. Study observations and caveats: CVID subjects showed higher TCRbeta clonality than healthy controls. Repertoire-complication correlations in CVID were limited by patient heterogeneity. Reportedly, TCR beta sequences from common variable immunodeficiency showed fewer deletions and N-nucleotide insertions.

Clones were sequenced by immunoSEQ multiplex PCR, and TCRdb holds only the in-frame ones, with some missing. The clone table shows more than 6,500 clones, with the ten largest holding 3.5% to 4.5%. A word on this clone: What it recognizes is unknown. The read falls 3 residues short of the CDR3 end, and the missing part is taken from the germline J gene.

In germline, CDR1 is SEHNR, CDR2 FQNEAQ (reference sequence). This CDR3 contains 14 residues. This chain connects TRBV7-9 to TRBJ2-5, with a possible D match to TRBD1 (7 bases). The specimen sequenced was peripheral blood mononuclear cells. The sequence was collected from a human donor with common variable immunodeficiency. The CDR3 is CASSLEEGAATQYF. Partial CDR3 DNA: TGTGCCAGCAGCTTAGAGGAGGGGGCCGCAACC.